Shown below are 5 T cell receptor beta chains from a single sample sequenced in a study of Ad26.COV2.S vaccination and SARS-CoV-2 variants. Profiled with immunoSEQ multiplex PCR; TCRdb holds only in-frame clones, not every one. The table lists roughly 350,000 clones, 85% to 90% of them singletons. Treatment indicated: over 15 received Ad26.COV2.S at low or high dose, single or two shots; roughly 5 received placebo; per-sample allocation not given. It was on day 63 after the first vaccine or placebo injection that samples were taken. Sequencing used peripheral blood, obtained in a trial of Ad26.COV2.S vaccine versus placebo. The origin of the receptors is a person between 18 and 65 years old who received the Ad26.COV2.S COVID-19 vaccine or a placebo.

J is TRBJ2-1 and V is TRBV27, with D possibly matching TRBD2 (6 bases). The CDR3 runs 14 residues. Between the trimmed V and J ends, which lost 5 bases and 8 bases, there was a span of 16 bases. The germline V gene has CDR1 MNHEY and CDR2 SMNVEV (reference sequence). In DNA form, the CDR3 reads TGTGCCAGCAGTCCAATGGACTATTTAGATGAGCAGTTCTTC. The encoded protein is CASSPMDYLDEQFF.

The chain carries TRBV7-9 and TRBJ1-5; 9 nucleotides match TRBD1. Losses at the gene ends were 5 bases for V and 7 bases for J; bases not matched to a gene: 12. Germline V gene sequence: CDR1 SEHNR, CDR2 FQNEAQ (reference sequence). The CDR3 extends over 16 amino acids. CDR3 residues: CASSAGTGKMNQPQHF. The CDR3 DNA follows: TGTGCCAGCAGCGCGGGGACAGGGAAGATGAACCAGCCCCAGCATTTT.

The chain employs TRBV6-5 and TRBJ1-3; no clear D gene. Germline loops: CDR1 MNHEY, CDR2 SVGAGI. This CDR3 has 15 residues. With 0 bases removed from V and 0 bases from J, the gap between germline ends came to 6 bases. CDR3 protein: CASSYSQDSGNTIYF. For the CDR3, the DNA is TGTGCCAGCAGTTACTCGCAGGACTCTGGAAACACCATATATTTT.

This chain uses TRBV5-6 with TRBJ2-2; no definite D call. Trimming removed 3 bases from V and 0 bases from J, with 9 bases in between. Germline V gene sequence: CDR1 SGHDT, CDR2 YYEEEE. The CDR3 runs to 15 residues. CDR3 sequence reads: CASSYFGPNTGELFF. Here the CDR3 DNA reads TGTGCCAGCAGCTATTTCGGACCGAACACCGGGGAGCTGTTTTTT.

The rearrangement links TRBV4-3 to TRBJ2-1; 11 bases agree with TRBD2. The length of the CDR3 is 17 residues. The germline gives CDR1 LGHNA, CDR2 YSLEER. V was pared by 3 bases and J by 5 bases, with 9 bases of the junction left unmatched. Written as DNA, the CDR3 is TGCGCCAGCAGCCAGGGTTCCGGGACTAGCGGCGACAATGAGCAGTTCTTC. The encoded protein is CASSQGSGTSGDNEQFF.